The present T cell receptor (beta chain) was sequenced within a study of blood T cell repertoires in COVID-19. V lost 4 bases, J lost 2 bases, and 4 bases stayed unmatched. This CDR3 comprises 15 residues. Germline loops: CDR1 LGHDT, CDR2 YNNKEL (reference sequence). Clones were sequenced by immunoSEQ multiplex PCR, and TCRdb holds only the in-frame ones, with some missing. The table shows some 170,000 clones, with roughly 93% occurring only once. The chain joins TRBV3-1 (or the pseudogene TRBV3-2) to TRBJ2-1; 8 bases match TRBD1. The clonotype was recovered from an older woman with COVID-19, enrolled during active disease. Sequencing used peripheral blood. CDR3 nucleotide sequence: TGTGCCAGCAGCCCCCGACAGGGGACCTACAATGAGCAGTTCTTC. Translating it yields CASSPRQGTYNEQFF.